This T cell receptor (beta chain) derives from a study of blood T cell repertoires in COVID-19. This clone showed up just once. While infection was still active, Seattle patients were enrolled and then followed longitudinally. The V end was cut by 0 bases, the J end by 4 bases, with 11 bases between. Germline-derived CDR1 and CDR2 are SGHRS and YFSETQ. This CDR3 has 15 amino acids. TCRdb's table, derived via immunoSEQ multiplex PCR, lists solely in-frame clones and lacks some. The sample has about 150,000 clones, around 83% seen once. The rearrangement links TRBV5-1 to TRBJ1-5; TRBD1 is a possible D gene (5 bases). The source is a woman aged 60-70 years with COVID-19, enrolled during active disease. Source material: peripheral blood. CDR3 bases: TGCGCCAGCAGCTTGGCGGGGGGGAATAATCAGCCCCAGCATTTT. Its protein product is CASSLAGGNNQPQHF.